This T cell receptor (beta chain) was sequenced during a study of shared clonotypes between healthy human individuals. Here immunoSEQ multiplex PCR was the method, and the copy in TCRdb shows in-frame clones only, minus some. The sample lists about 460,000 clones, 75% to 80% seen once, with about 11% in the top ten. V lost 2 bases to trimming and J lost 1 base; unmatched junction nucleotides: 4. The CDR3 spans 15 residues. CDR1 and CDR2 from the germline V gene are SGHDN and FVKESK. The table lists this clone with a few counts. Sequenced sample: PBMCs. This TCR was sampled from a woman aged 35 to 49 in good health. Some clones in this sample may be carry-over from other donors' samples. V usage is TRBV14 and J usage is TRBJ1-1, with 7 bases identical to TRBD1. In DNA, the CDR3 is TGTGCCAGCAGCCAACTGGGACAGACGAACACTGAAGCTTTCTTT. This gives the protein CASSQLGQTNTEAFF.